The sample holds one count of the clone carrying this TCR beta chain. The data derive from a study of blood T cells in healthy people across ages. The CDR3 length is 14 residues. Germline lookup yields CDR1 MNHEY and CDR2 SVGAGI. V gave up 6 bases and J gave up 3 bases, with 11 bases separating them. Donors ranged from about 6 to 90 years old and were healthy Caucasians in Russia. Each donor gave roughly 9.8 milliliters of peripheral blood. There were at least 6 micrograms of total RNA extracted from every sample. Through a sample-barcoded 5' primer and a J-beta primer mix, a second PCR was run for roughly 7 to 11 cycles. Unique molecular identifiers of 12 random nucleotides labeled each cDNA. Using its own MiXCR run on the 5' RACE reads, TCRdb lists one record per CDR3 protein. This table holds over a million distinct CDR3 sequences, 59% found once.

The chain employs TRBV6-5 and TRBJ1-4, with D hard to call. The clonotype originates from a man aged 18 to 29 in good health. Sequenced sample: blood. The CDR3 is CASSKTLPNEKLFF. The DNA of the CDR3 is TGTGCCAGCAGCAAGACATTGCCTAATGAAAAACTGTTTTTT.